This is a list of T cell receptor beta chains from one sample in a study of blood T cell repertoires in COVID-19. Measured with immunoSEQ multiplex PCR; TCRdb has only the in-frame clones, and not every one. The sample consists of about 210,000 clones, about 86% of them appearing once. The sequenced sample consisted of peripheral blood. The receptors shown here come from a man aged 45-65 years with active or convalescent COVID-19. Each CDR3 is given with its conserved first and last residue. The order of the fields is D gene, J gene, clone size, V gene, CDR3 DNA, CDR3 protein. D genes are given only for firm matches. Size values are once, few and many counts, or a class for expanded clones, and some rows have none.

-,TRBJ2-2,-,TRBV15,TGTGCCACCAGGGGAGGCGCGGCAAGGGGCACCGGGGAGCTGTTTTTT,CATRGGAARGTGELFF
TRBD1,TRBJ1-5,-,TRBV5-5,TGTGCCAGCAGCTTGGGAAACCAGGGGGTTCAGCCCCAGCATTTT,CASSLGNQGVQPQHF
TRBD1,TRBJ1-2,-,TRBV6-5,TGTGCCGCCGCCGGGACAGGGACCAACTATGGCTACACCTTC,CAAAGTGTNYGYTF
-,TRBJ2-2,-,TRBV5-4,TGTGCCAGCAGCCCCGGCGGAGTTACGAACACCGGGGAGCTGTTTTTT,CASSPGGVTNTGELFF
TRBD2,TRBJ2-6,-,TRBV5-1,TGCGCCAGCAGCCGAGGACTAGCGGGTACCTCTGGGGCCAACGTCCTGACTTTC,CASSRGLAGTSGANVLTF
TRBD1,TRBJ1-4,-,TRBV7-9,TGTGCCAGCAGTTATTGGGGGACAGGGAGAAATAATGAAAAACTGTTTTTT,CASSYWGTGRNNEKLFF
TRBD1,TRBJ1-2,few,TRBV6-6,TGTGCCACCCTTTTCCAGGGGGCCTCTAACTATGGCTACACCTTC,CATLFQGASNYGYTF
TRBD1,TRBJ1-1,-,TRBV18,TGTGCCAGCTCATCAGACAGGGGGAAAGTAGCTTTCTTT,CASSSDRGKVAFF
-,TRBJ1-4,once,TRBV3-1/TRBV3-2,TGTGCCAGCAGGTCCTCCGGGGGGCTGGAAAAACTGTTTTTT,CASRSSGGLEKLFF
-,TRBJ2-3,-,TRBV12-5,TGTGCTAGTGGTTTGGTACTTCTCCGGGGGACGGCGCCAGATACGCAGTATTTT,CASGLVLLRGTAPDTQYF
-,TRBJ2-2,-,TRBV5-4,TGTGCCAGCAGGTCGGCAGGGGCTAGCACCGGGGAGCTGTTTTTT,CASRSAGASTGELFF
-,TRBJ2-3,-,TRBV15,TGTGCCACCGGTTTGGAAGGGCCCGCACGGGGTACGCAGTATTTT,CATGLEGPARGTQYF
-,TRBJ2-7,-,TRBV30,TGTGCCTGGAGTTCAAACTACGAGCAGTACTTC,CAWSSNYEQYF
TRBD1,TRBJ1-4,-,TRBV27,TGTGCCAGCAGTCCTCCCCGCCGCGACAGGGTTTTAAACCCCGAAAAACTGTTTTTT,CASSPPRRDRVLNPEKLFF
TRBD2,TRBJ2-1,once,TRBV19,TGTGCCAGTAGTAAACTAGCGGGAGGGAGCTCCTACAATGAGCAGTTCTTC,CASSKLAGGSSYNEQFF
TRBD1,TRBJ1-4,-,TRBV10-3,TGTGCCATCAGTGAGGACAGGGGGCGGCGTGGTGAAAAACTGTTTTTT,CAISEDRGRRGEKLFF
TRBD1,TRBJ1-3,-,TRBV9,TGTGCCAGCAGCCCAACGACCGGGACAGGGTTCTCTGGAAACACCATATATTTT,CASSPTTGTGFSGNTIYF
-,TRBJ2-5,-,TRBV7-2,TGTGCCAGCAGCTTAGTATCAGAGACCCAGTACTTC,CASSLVSETQYF
TRBD1,TRBJ2-5,-,TRBV5-1,TGCGCCAGCAGTCGGTGGACAGGGGGCGATAAGGAGACCCAGTACTTC,CASSRWTGGDKETQYF
TRBD1,TRBJ1-1,-,TRBV2,TGTGCCAGCAGTGAAGGTGGCAGGGGGCTGGTAGCTTTCTTT,CASSEGGRGLVAFF
TRBD2,TRBJ2-5,-,TRBV4-1,TGCGCCAGCAGCCAAGTGACTAGCGGGCAAGAGACCCAGTACTTC,CASSQVTSGQETQYF
-,TRBJ2-5,-,TRBV29-1,TGCAGCGTTGTTGGTCAGGGAGAGACCCAGTACTTC,CSVVGQGETQYF
-,TRBJ2-7,once,TRBV18,TGTGCCAGCTCACCTATTGGAGGTTTAGGGCATGGGGAGCAGTACTTC,CASSPIGGLGHGEQYF
-,TRBJ1-4,-,TRBV5-6,TGTGCCTCTCACAGGGAAACTAATGAAAAACTGTTTTTT,CASHRETNEKLFF
-,TRBJ2-1,-,TRBV19,TGTGCCAGCGAGAGAAAGTCTGCTAGCGATGAGCAGTTCTTC,CASERKSASDEQFF
-,TRBJ1-2,-,TRBV18,TGTGCCAGCTCACCGCCAGAGTGGGGGCTTAGGAGCTACACCTTC,CASSPPEWGLRSYTF
TRBD2,TRBJ2-1,-,TRBV18,TGTGCCAGCTCATCGTTCGAAGGACTAGCGGGAGGAGAGCAGTTCTTC,CASSSFEGLAGGEQFF
-,TRBJ1-4,-,TRBV6-5,TGTGCCAGCAGGGGAGACCTTTGGGAAAAACTGTTTTTT,CASRGDLWEKLFF
TRBD1,TRBJ1-3,-,TRBV28,TGTGCCAGCAGTCCGCCAGGGGGCGGAAATGTCGGGACCATATATTTT,CASSPPGGGNVGTIYF
-,TRBJ1-2,-,TRBV28,TGTGCCAGCAGTTTGGATAGGCGGGATGGCTACACCTTC,CASSLDRRDGYTF
-,TRBJ1-2,-,TRBV15,TGTGCCACCAGCAGAGATAGTACGGGGGTTGGCTACACCTTC,CATSRDSTGVGYTF
-,TRBJ1-4,-,TRBV20-1,TGCAGTGCTCCGGGGGATGAAAAACTGTTTTTT,CSAPGDEKLFF
TRBD2,TRBJ2-7,-,TRBV7-3,TGTGCCAGCAGCCCAAATGGACTAGCGTCCTCCTACGAGCAGTACTTC,CASSPNGLASSYEQYF
TRBD2,TRBJ2-1,-,TRBV3-1/TRBV3-2,TGTGCCAGCAGCCAATCTAGCGGGAGGTACAATGAGCAGTTCTTC,CASSQSSGRYNEQFF
-,TRBJ1-1,-,TRBV19,TGTGCCAGTAGTATAGGGCCGCACGTTGACACTGAAGCTTTCTTT,CASSIGPHVDTEAFF
-,TRBJ1-2,-,TRBV28,TGTGCCAGCAGTTTATTAGCAGGGAGGTATGGCTACACCTTC,CASSLLAGRYGYTF
TRBD2,TRBJ2-7,-,TRBV6-2/TRBV6-3,TGTGCCAGCAGTTACCAAGGGACTAGTGACGAGCAGTACTTC,CASSYQGTSDEQYF
TRBD1,TRBJ1-1,once,TRBV19,TGTGCCAGTAGTATAGATGGGTCGGACAGGGGTAGGATGAACACTGAAGCTTTCTTT,CASSIDGSDRGRMNTEAFF
-,TRBJ1-6,-,TRBV4-1,TGCGCCAGCAGCCAAGATCTTGGGGGGGCTAATAATTCACCCCTCCACTTT,CASSQDLGGANNSPLHF
TRBD1,TRBJ1-4,-,TRBV30,TGTGCCTCTCGGTGGACAGGGGATGAAAAACTGTTTTTT,CASRWTGDEKLFF
-,TRBJ1-4,-,TRBV21-1,TGTGCCAGCAGCAAAAGGCCAGGGGGCCGTACAACTAATGAAAAACTGTTTTTT,CASSKRPGGRTTNEKLFF
TRBD1,TRBJ1-5,-,TRBV7-2,TGTGCCAGCAGCTCTACAGGGGATCGGCAGCCCCAGCATTTT,CASSSTGDRQPQHF
-,TRBJ1-6,-,TRBV28,TGTGCCAGCAGTCCCTACAGGGATAATTCACCCCTCCACTTT,CASSPYRDNSPLHF
-,TRBJ2-7,-,TRBV6-5,TGTGCCAGCGTACAGGGTTTCTCCTACGAGCAGTACTTC,CASVQGFSYEQYF
TRBD1,TRBJ2-7,-,TRBV9,TGTGCCAGCAGCGTCGGGACAGATCCCTACGAGCAGTACTTC,CASSVGTDPYEQYF
TRBD1,TRBJ1-1,-,TRBV28,TGTGCCAGCAGACAGGGGAGGTTTGTTACTGAAGCTTTCTTT,CASRQGRFVTEAFF
-,TRBJ2-3,-,TRBV19,TGTGCCAGTAGTATTATTGTAACAGATACGCAGTATTTT,CASSIIVTDTQYF
TRBD1,TRBJ1-5,-,TRBV6-5,TGTGCCAGCAGTTACCGGGGACAGGACAATCAGCCCCAGCATTTT,CASSYRGQDNQPQHF
TRBD2,TRBJ2-7,-,TRBV19,TGTGCCAGTAGTGACCCTAGCGGGGACTCCTACGAGCAGTACTTC,CASSDPSGDSYEQYF
TRBD2,TRBJ2-1,-,TRBV5-4,TGTGCCAGCGCCCCACCCTTGAGCGGGACGAACAATGAGCAGTTCTTC,CASAPPLSGTNNEQFF
-,TRBJ2-3,-,TRBV2,TGTGCCAGCAGTGAAGTCGAGCGAGCCGGGGGAGATACGCAGTATTTT,CASSEVERAGGDTQYF
-,TRBJ2-1,-,TRBV21-1,TGTGCCAGCAGCAGGCGAGTCTTGGCGGGAGGGCCCTCTGAGGACAATGAGCAGTTCTTC,CASSRRVLAGGPSEDNEQFF
TRBD1,TRBJ2-5,once,TRBV29-1,TGCAGCGTGGCCCGGACAGGGCGGGAGACCCAGTACTTC,CSVARTGRETQYF